The present entry profiles one T cell receptor beta chain with its context. Sequencing used immunoSEQ multiplex PCR; TCRdb keeps in-frame clones, though not all of them. Of some 260,000 clones listed, about 80% were seen once; the top ten hold nearly 9%. This sample was taken from a study of blood T cell repertoires in COVID-19. Study information: PBMCs, B-cell-depleted T cells, or T cells provided the cDNA or gDNA that made up the material.

Germline CDR1 SGHRS, CDR2 YFSETQ. The CDR3 has 14 residues. Trimming pared 0 bases from V and 5 bases from J, leaving 11 bases between. The sequence derives from a man older than 75 with acute or convalescent COVID-19. This sequence joins TRBV5-1 and TRBJ1-1, with D possibly matching TRBD1 (5 bases). The sample taken for sequencing was peripheral blood. CDR3 coding DNA: TGCGCCAGCAGCTTGGACGGGGGTCGAACTGAAGCTTTCTTT. Translating gives CASSLDGGRTEAFF.